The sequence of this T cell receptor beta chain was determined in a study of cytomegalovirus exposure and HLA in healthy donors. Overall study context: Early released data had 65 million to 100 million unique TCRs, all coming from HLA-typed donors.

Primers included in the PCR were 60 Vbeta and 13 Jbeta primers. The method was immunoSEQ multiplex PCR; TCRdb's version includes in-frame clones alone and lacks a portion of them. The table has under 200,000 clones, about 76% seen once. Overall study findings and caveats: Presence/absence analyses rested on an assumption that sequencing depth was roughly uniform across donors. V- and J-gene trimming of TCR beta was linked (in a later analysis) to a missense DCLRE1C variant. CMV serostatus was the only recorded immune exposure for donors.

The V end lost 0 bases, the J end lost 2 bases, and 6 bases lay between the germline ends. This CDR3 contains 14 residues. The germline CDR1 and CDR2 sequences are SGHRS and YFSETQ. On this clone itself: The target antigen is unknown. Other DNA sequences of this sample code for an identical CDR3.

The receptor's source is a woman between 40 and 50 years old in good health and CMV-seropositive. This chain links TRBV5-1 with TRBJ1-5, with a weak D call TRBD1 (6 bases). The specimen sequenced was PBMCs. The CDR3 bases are TGCGCCAGCAGCTTGGGGACAGGCAATCAGCCCCAGCATTTT. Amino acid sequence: CASSLGTGNQPQHF.